This T cell receptor beta chain was identified in a study of OX40 agonist ivuxolimab in advanced cancers. For the wider study: Ivuxolimab was a fully human IgG2 agonistic monoclonal antibody targeting the costimulatory receptor OX40 (CD134). Prior anti-PD-1, anti-PD-L1 or anti-CTLA-4 therapy was permitted, and approximately 42% of dose-escalation patients had received checkpoint inhibitors. The paper describes the monotherapy dose-escalation part (N of about 57 patients) of the phase I trial of ivuxolimab. The point of sequencing TCRbeta in the periphery was to test whether ivuxolimab changed TCR sequence diversity and drove clonal T-cell expansion. Among the roughly 50 dose-escalation patients, some 19 had hepatocellular carcinoma, roughly 15 melanoma, 9 renal cell carcinoma and 9 head and neck cancer. A male proportion of roughly 80% and a mean age of 60 years, ranging from about 20 to 80, were recorded for the dose-escalation cohort. Intravenous ivuxolimab was administered to patients every 2 weeks at six dose levels: 0.01, 0.1, 0.3, 1.5, 3 and 10 mg/kg. Partial responses were achieved by three dose-escalation patients, of whom one had hepatocellular carcinoma and two had cutaneous melanoma.

CDR1 SGHDN and CDR2 FVKESK were looked up in the germline V gene. Trimming removed 1 base from V and 8 bases from J, leaving 11 bases between the germline ends. Inclusive of the bounding cysteine and phenylalanine, the CDR3 is 13 residues long. Only the CDR3 part of the read is kept: 39 bases, read in frame from the first base. Patients with autoimmune disease history or receiving systemic immunosuppression were excluded from the trial. In every dose cohort, peripheral blood was drawn for TCR sequencing at baseline, cycle 4 day 1, and cycle 7 day 1. The samples were taken from a phase I, first-in-human, multicenter, open-label dose-escalation trial of ivuxolimab. Adults with locally advanced or metastatic melanoma, renal cell, hepatocellular, or head and neck squamous cell carcinoma were enrolled in the trial. Before TCR sequencing, CD4+ T cells and CD8+ T cells from peripheral blood were sorted into separate populations.

The full study reports these points: At doses from 0.1 to 3.0 mg/kg, clonal expansion was seen in both CD4+ and CD8+ blood T cells between baseline and week 6. In partial responders in the 0.1-3.0 mg/kg groups, normalized peripheral clonal expansion was found to be among the lowest, especially among CD8+ T cells. On average, CD8+ T cells showed more expanded clones than CD4+ T cells after ivuxolimab. The antigen specificity of the clonally expanded peripheral T cells was not determined. Low levels of normalized T-cell clonal expansion were also seen in some nonresponding patients.

With regard to this clone: The clone's antigen remains unknown. Qualities for individual bases were not recorded, and no much larger clone is one base off.

Genomic DNA was extracted from sorted cells for sequencing of the TCRbeta CDR3 region. TCRbeta CDR3 regions were sequenced using the immunoSEQ Assay. As stored in TCRdb, this immuneACCESS dataset retains in-frame rearrangements with V and J assigned. A fraction of the clones does not appear; measured against another copy, unresolved V genes explain less than half of the discrepancy, and the remainder lacks a known reason. This sample comprises 63,000 or so clones, less than 90% of them detected only once. Approximately 8% of the sample comes from the top ten. The chain is made from TRBV14 and TRBJ1-2; no D gene is confidently identified. The clonotype originates from an adult with an advanced solid tumor such as melanoma, head and neck, liver or kidney cancer. This material consisted of CD4+ or CD8+ T cells sorted from blood, taken in a trial of the OX40 agonist ivuxolimab. DNA sequence: TGTGCCAGCAGCCAAGGGTTCAGAGGCGGCTACACCTTC. Protein translation: CASSQGFRGGYTF. Outside the CDR3, residues come from the reference TRBV14 and TRBJ1-2 proteins, so the full variable domain is: EAGVTQFPSHSVIEKGQTVTLRCDPISGHDNLYWYRRVMGKEIKFLLHFVKESKQDESGMPNNRFLAERTGGTYSTLKVQPAELEDSGVYFCASSQGFRGGYTFGSGTRLTVV.